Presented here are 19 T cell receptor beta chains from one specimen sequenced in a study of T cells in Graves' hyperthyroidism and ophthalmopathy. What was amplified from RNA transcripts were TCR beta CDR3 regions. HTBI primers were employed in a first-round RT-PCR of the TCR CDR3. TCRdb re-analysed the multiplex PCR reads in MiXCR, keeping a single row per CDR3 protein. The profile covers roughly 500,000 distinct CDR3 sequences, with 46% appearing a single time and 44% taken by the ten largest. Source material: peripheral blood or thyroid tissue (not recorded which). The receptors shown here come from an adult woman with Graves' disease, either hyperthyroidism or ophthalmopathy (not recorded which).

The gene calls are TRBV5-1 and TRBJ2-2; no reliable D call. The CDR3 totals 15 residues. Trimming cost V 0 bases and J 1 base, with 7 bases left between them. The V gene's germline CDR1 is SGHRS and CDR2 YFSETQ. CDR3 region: CASSLAGQNTGELFF. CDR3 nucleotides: TGCGCCAGCAGCTTGGCCGGCCAGAACACCGGGGAGCTGTTTTTT.

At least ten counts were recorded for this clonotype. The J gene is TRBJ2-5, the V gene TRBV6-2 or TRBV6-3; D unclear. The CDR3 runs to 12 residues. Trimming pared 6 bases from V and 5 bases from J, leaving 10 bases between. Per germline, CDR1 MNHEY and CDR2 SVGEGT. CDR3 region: CASSFGFETQYF. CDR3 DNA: TGTGCCAGCAGCTTTGGGTTTGAGACCCAGTACTTC.

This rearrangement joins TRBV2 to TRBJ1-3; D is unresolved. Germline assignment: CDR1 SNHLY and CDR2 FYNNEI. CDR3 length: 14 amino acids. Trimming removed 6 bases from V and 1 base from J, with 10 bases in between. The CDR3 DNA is TGTGCCAGCAGGCCAATTAAATCTGGAAACACCATATATTTT. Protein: CASRPIKSGNTIYF.

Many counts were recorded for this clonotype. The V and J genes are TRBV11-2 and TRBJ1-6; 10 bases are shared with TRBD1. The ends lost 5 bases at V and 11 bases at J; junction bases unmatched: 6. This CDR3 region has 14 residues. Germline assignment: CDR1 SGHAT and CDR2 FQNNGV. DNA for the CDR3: TGTGCCAGCAGCACGCCGGGACAGGGGACACCCCTCCACTTT. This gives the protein CASSTPGQGTPLHF. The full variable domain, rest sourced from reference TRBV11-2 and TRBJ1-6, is EAGVAQSPRYKIIEKRQSVAFWCNPISGHATLYWYQQILGQGPKLLIQFQNNGVVDDSQLPKDRFSAERLKGVDSTLKIQPAKLEDSAVYLCASSTPGQGTPLHFGNGTRLTVT.

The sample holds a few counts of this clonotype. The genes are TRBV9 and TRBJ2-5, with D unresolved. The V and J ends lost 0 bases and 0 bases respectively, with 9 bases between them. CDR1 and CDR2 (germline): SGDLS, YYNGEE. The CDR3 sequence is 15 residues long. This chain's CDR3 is CASSVGGADQETQYF. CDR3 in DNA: TGTGCCAGCAGCGTAGGAGGTGCGGACCAAGAGACCCAGTACTTC.

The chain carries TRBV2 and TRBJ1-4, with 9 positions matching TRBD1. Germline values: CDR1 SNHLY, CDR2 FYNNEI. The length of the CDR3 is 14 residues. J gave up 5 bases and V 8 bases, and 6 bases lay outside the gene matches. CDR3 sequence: CASRMDRGNEKLFF. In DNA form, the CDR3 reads TGTGCCAGCCGAATGGACAGGGGCAATGAAAAACTGTTTTTT.

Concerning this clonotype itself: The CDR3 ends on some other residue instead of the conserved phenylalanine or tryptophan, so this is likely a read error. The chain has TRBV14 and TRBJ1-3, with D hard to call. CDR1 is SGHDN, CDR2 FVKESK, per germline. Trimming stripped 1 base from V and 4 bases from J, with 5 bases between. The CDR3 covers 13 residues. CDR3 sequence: CASSQGAGNTIYC. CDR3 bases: TGTGCCAGCAGCCAAGGGGCGGGAAACACCATATATTGT.

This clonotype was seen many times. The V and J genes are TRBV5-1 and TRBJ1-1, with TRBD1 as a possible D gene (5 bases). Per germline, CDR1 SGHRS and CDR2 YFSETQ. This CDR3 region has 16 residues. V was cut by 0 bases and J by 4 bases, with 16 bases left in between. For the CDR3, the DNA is TGCGCCAGCAGCTTGGAGGGCAGGGCCTCGGGCACTGAAGCTTTCTTT. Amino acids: CASSLEGRASGTEAFF. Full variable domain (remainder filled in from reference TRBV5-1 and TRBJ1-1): KAGVTQTPRYLIKTRGQQVTLSCSPISGHRSVSWYQQTPGQGLQFLFEYFSETQRNKGNFPGRFSGRQFSNSRSEMNVSTLELGDSALYLCASSLEGRASGTEAFFGQGTRLTVV.

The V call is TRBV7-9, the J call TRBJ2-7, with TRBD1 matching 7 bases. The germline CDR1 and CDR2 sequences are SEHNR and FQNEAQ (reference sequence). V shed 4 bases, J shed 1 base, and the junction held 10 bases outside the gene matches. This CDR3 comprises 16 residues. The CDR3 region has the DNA TGTGCCAGCAGCTCGCGAACAGGGGAGACATCCTACGAGCAGTACTTC. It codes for CASSSRTGETSYEQYF.

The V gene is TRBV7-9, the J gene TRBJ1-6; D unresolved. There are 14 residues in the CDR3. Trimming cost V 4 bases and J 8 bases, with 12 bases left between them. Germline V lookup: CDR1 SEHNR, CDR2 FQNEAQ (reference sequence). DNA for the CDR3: TGTGCCAGCAGCTCCGCCCAGACGGATTCACCCCTCCACTTT. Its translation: CASSSAQTDSPLHF.

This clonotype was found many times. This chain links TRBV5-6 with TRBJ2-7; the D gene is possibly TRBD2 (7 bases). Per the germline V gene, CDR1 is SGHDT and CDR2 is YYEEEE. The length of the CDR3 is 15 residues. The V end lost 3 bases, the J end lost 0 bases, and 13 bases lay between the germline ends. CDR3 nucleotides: TGTGCCAGCAGCTCCCTCCGGGGGGCCTCCTACGAGCAGTACTTC. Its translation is CASSSLRGASYEQYF.

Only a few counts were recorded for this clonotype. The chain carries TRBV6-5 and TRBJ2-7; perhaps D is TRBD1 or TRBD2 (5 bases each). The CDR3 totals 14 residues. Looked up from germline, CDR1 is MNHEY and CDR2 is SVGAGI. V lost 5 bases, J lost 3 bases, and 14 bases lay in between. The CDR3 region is CASSPLGRLYEQYF. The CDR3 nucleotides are TGTGCCAGCAGTCCCCTGGGACGTCTCTACGAGCAGTACTTC.

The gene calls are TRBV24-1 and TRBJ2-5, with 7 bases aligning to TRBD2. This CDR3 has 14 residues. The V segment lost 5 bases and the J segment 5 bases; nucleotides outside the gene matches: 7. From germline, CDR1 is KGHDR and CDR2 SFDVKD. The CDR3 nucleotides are TGTGCCACCAGTGCTAGAGTGGGAGGGGAGACCCAGTACTTC. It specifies CATSARVGGETQYF.

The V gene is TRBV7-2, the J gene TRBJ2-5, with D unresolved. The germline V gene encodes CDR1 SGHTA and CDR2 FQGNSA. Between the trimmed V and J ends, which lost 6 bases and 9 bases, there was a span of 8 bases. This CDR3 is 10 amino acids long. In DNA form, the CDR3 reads TGTGCCAGCAGTGAAGAAGCCCAGTACTTC. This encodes CASSEEAQYF.

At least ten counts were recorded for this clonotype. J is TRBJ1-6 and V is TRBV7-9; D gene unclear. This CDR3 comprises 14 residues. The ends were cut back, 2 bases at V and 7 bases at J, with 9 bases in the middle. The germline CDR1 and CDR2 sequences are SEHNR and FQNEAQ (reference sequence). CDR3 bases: TGTGCCAGCAGCTTACATTCCCAGAATTCACCCCTCCACTTT. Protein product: CASSLHSQNSPLHF.

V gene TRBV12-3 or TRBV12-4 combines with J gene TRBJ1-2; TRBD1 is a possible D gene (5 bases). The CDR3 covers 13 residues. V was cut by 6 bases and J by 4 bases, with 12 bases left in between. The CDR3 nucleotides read TGTGCCAGCAGCTCGCCAGGGTTCTATGGCTACACCTTC. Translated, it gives CASSSPGFYGYTF.

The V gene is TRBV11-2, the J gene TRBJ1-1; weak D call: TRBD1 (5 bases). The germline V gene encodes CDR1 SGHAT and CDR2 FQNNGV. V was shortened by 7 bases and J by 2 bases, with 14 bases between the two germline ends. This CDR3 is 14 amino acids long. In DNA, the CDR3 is TGTGCCAGCACCTTGGGGGGTTTAAACACTGAAGCTTTCTTT. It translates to CASTLGGLNTEAFF. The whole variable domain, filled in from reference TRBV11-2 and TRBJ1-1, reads EAGVAQSPRYKIIEKRQSVAFWCNPISGHATLYWYQQILGQGPKLLIQFQNNGVVDDSQLPKDRFSAERLKGVDSTLKIQPAKLEDSAVYLCASTLGGLNTEAFFGQGTRLTVV.

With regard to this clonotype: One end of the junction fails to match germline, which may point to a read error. This CDR3 reads CASSLDRRNAYF. Here the CDR3 DNA reads TGTGCCAGCAGCTTAGACAGGAGGAACGCTTACTTT. The chain employs TRBV7-4 and TRBJ1-1; a possible D gene is TRBD1 (5 bases). Germline V CDR1 and CDR2: SGHVT, SQSDAQ. This CDR3 comprises 12 residues.

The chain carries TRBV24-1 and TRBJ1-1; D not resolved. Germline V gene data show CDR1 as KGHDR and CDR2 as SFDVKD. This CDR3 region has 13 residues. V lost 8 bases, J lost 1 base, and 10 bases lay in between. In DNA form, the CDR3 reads TGTGCCACCAAGCGGGGTGAGAACACTGAAGCTTTCTTT. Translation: CATKRGENTEAFF.